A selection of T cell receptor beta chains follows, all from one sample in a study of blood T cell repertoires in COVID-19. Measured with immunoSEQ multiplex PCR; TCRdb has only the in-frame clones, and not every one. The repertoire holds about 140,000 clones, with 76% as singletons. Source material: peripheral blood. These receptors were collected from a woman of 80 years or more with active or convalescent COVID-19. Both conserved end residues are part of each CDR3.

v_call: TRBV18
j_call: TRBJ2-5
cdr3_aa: CASSPAVGQVQETQYF

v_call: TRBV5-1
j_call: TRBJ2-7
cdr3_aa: CASSLAGTGRPEQYF

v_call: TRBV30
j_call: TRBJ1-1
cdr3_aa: CAWNDRGDTEAFF

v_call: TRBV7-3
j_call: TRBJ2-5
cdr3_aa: CASSPGGQKQETQYF

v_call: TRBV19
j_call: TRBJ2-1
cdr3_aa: CASSVTTGVTYNEQFF

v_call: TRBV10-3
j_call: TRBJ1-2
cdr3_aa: CAIAGTGSRGYTF

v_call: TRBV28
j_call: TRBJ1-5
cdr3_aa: CASSVAGGKSQPQHF

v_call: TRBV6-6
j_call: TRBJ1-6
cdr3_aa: CASSRLGNRGLRSPLHF

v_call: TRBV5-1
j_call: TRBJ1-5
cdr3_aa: CASSRGLGQPQHF

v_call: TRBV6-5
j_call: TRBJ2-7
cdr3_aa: CASSRAASGGYEQYF

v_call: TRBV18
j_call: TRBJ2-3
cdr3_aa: CASSPSFLAGSSTDTQYF